The T cell receptor beta chain described here comes from a study of spatial heterogeneity in lung cancer. Study-wide results and limits: One measure, the expanded intratumoral alpha and beta TCR count, tracked tumor mutation counts.

In the case of this clonotype: Its antigen is currently unknown.

Time point reported: sample taken at primary tumor resection. TCRdb recomputed calls from the 5' RACE reads with MiXCR, one row per CDR3 protein. This table has approximately 6,000 distinct CDR3 sequences, 26% appearing once. The junction had 8 bases not matched to a gene; V was cut back by 6 bases and J by 7 bases. This CDR3 comprises 15 residues. Sequencing was performed on lung tumor tissue, taken at surgery. The chain carries TRBV12-3 or TRBV12-4 and TRBJ2-1, with 11 bases identical to TRBD2. This clonotype was sampled from a male donor with early-stage non-small cell lung cancer. CDR3 loop: CASRRELAGVNEQFF. The DNA for the CDR3 is TGTGCCAGCAGAAGAGAACTAGCGGGAGTTAATGAGCAGTTCTTC.